Presented here are 10 T cell receptor beta chains from one specimen sequenced in a study of radiotherapy plus CTLA-4 blockade in lung cancer. Profiling relied on immunoSEQ multiplex PCR, and the TCRdb table lists in-frame clones only, not all of them. This table holds about 32,000 clones, 60% to 75% found once. Sequencing was performed on peripheral blood, taken from a patient treated with radiotherapy plus ipilimumab. The receptor source for this set is a human donor with non-small cell lung cancer who had stable disease on radiotherapy plus ipilimumab.

The CDR3, as DNA: TGTGCCAGCAGTCCGGGTGTAGCGGGGCCGGGGGCCCAGTACTTC. Its translation: CASSPGVAGPGAQYF. This rearrangement joins TRBV6-1 to TRBJ2-5; 8 bases fit TRBD2. There are 15 residues in the CDR3. CDR1 and CDR2 (germline): MNHNS, SASEGT. V was clipped by 5 bases and J by 9 bases; unmatched bases: 14.

V is TRBV30 and J is TRBJ2-1, with D unclear. CDR1 is GTSNPN, CDR2 SVGIG, per germline (reference sequence). CDR3 length equals 11 residues. The germline V and J ends were trimmed by 5 bases and 10 bases, with 12 bases remaining between them. The chain's CDR3 is CAWAQSSEQFF. CDR3 bases: TGTGCCTGGGCTCAATCGTCCGAGCAGTTCTTC.

The V call is TRBV27, the J call TRBJ1-2; no clear D. This CDR3 is 15 amino acids long. CDR1 is MNHEY, CDR2 SMNVEV, per germline (reference sequence). Trimming took off 6 bases at V and 4 bases at J, with 18 bases between the two ends. This CDR3 reads CASSSKNVAFYGYTF. For the CDR3, the DNA is TGTGCCAGCAGCAGTAAAAATGTGGCGTTCTATGGCTACACCTTC.

This chain links TRBV29-1 with TRBJ1-2, with D perhaps matching TRBD1 (5 bases). This CDR3 contains 12 residues. Trimming stripped 7 bases from V and 2 bases from J, with 11 bases between. Germline V CDR1 and CDR2: SQVTM, ANQGSEA. The CDR3 sequence is CSANAGNYGYTF. DNA of the CDR3: TGCAGCGCCAACGCAGGGAACTATGGCTACACCTTC.

The chain carries TRBV12-1 and TRBJ1-1; TRBD1 is taken as the D call from the table, unchecked against the DNA. TRBV12-1 is classified as a pseudogene. The CDR3 extends over 16 amino acids. This chain's CDR3 is CASSFKQGAWNTEAFF. CDR3 nucleotides: TGTGCCAGCAGCTTTAAACAGGGGGCGTGGAACACTGAAGCTTTCTTT.

This chain joins TRBV6-1 and TRBJ2-1; D is perhaps TRBD2 (6 bases). The germline CDR1 and CDR2 sequences are MNHNS and SASEGT. CDR3 length: 13 residues. Between the trimmed V and J ends, which lost 8 bases and 6 bases, there was a span of 14 bases. The chain's CDR3 is CASRRGSVNEQFF. In DNA form, the CDR3 reads TGTGCCAGCCGGAGGGGAAGTGTCAATGAGCAGTTCTTC.

The J gene is TRBJ2-3, the V gene TRBV5-6; 14 bases fit TRBD2. With 2 bases clipped from V and 9 bases from J, the junction kept 5 bases outside the gene matches. The CDR3 totals 15 residues. CDR1 SGHDT and CDR2 YYEEEE come from the germline V gene. The CDR3 reads CASSFGTSGRVTQYF. In nucleotides, the CDR3 is TGTGCCAGCAGCTTCGGGACTAGCGGGAGAGTGACGCAGTATTTT.

V gene TRBV6-1 combines with J gene TRBJ2-3; D may be TRBD2 (6 bases). V gave up 3 bases and J gave up 6 bases, with 22 bases separating them. The CDR3 is 17 amino acids. Germline CDR1 is MNHNS and CDR2 is SASEGT. CDR3 nucleotide sequence: TGTGCCAGCAGTGAGGAGGGGAGTTGGCACATTTTTGATACGCAGTATTTT. This sequence encodes CASSEEGSWHIFDTQYF.

The chain links TRBV10-3 to TRBJ2-1; TRBD1 matches at 9 bases. Germline lookup yields CDR1 ENHRY and CDR2 SYGVKD. The junction had 10 bases not matched to a gene; V was cut back by 7 bases and J by 9 bases. The CDR3 spans 14 residues. For the CDR3, the DNA is TGTGCCATCACTCCCGGACAGGGGTTGTCTGAGCAGTTCTTC. Protein product: CAITPGQGLSEQFF.

The gene calls are TRBV25-1 and TRBJ2-3, with D unclear. The CDR3 extends over 14 amino acids. Germline V lookup: CDR1 MGHDK, CDR2 SYGVNS. V was pared by 7 bases and J by 0 bases, with 11 bases between. The CDR3 sequence is CASTAIHSTDTQYF. The CDR3 coding sequence is TGTGCCAGCACCGCCATCCATAGCACAGATACGCAGTATTTT.